A selection of T cell receptor beta chains follows, all from one sample in a study of control samples from healthy donors and cancer patients. The repertoire was sequenced with immunoSEQ multiplex PCR; TCRdb's copy has only in-frame clones and lacks some. The data contain roughly 130,000 clones, about nine tenths of them singletons. The sample comprised blood. The receptor source for this set is a man in his late teens or twenties in good health. The conserved cysteine and the conserved F or W are not part of the CDR3 here. D genes are given only for firm matches.

j_call: TRBJ1-1
v_call: TRBV6-5
d_call: .
cdr3_aa: ASSYRGSSEAF

j_call: TRBJ2-5
v_call: TRBV9
d_call: .
cdr3_aa: ASGPPSLGPETQY

j_call: TRBJ2-3
v_call: TRBV27
d_call: .
cdr3_aa: ASRKTGTDTQY

j_call: TRBJ1-5
v_call: TRBV5-1
d_call: TRBD1
cdr3_aa: ASSLGDRVGNQPQH

j_call: TRBJ2-1
v_call: TRBV19
d_call: .
cdr3_aa: ASSMGRIPNEQF

j_call: TRBJ1-5
v_call: TRBV6-2/TRBV6-3
d_call: .
cdr3_aa: ASSDSAHQPQH

j_call: TRBJ2-1
v_call: TRBV7-9
d_call: TRBD1
cdr3_aa: ASSLVSGGSYNEQF

j_call: TRBJ2-7
v_call: TRBV3-1/TRBV3-2
d_call: .
cdr3_aa: ASSQRTEQY

j_call: TRBJ2-7
v_call: TRBV6-5
d_call: TRBD1
cdr3_aa: ASSWTGGTYEQY

j_call: TRBJ2-2
v_call: TRBV14
d_call: .
cdr3_aa: ASSPARRGGELF

j_call: TRBJ2-7
v_call: TRBV2
d_call: TRBD2
cdr3_aa: ASSESGGATYEQY

j_call: TRBJ1-3
v_call: TRBV6-1
d_call: .
cdr3_aa: ASSEASSSGNTIY

j_call: TRBJ1-6
v_call: TRBV6-5
d_call: .
cdr3_aa: ASRTYNSPLH

j_call: TRBJ2-1
v_call: TRBV6-2/TRBV6-3
d_call: TRBD1
cdr3_aa: ASSYSGDRVTQF

j_call: TRBJ2-3
v_call: TRBV21-1
d_call: .
cdr3_aa: ASSKGTVESDTQY

j_call: TRBJ2-7
v_call: TRBV7-3
d_call: .
cdr3_aa: ASSRDRGYEQY

j_call: TRBJ1-5
v_call: TRBV6-5
d_call: .
cdr3_aa: ASREDSYSNQPQH

j_call: TRBJ2-7
v_call: TRBV5-1
d_call: TRBD1
cdr3_aa: ASSSGQGSSYEQY

j_call: TRBJ1-5
v_call: TRBV6-6
d_call: TRBD1
cdr3_aa: ASSQQGDSNQPQH

j_call: TRBJ2-5
v_call: TRBV10-2
d_call: TRBD2
cdr3_aa: ASSESATPILAGAHQETQY

j_call: TRBJ2-3
v_call: TRBV2
d_call: TRBD2
cdr3_aa: ASSPNSGSADTQY

j_call: TRBJ1-1
v_call: TRBV13
d_call: .
cdr3_aa: ASSLAELSWNTEAF

j_call: TRBJ2-6
v_call: TRBV7-8
d_call: .
cdr3_aa: ASSLIGPGANVLT